The 22 T cell receptor beta chains below come from one sample, sequenced in a study of tumor-infiltrating lymphocytes in primary liver carcinoma. For blood RNA, unsorted whole blood served as the source, and germline DNA was extracted too. The researchers produced TCR beta cDNA from approximately 0.45 ug total RNA with a constant-region primer. TCR beta libraries came from three nested multiplex PCR rounds using slightly modified ARM-PCR. The first two PCR rounds used TRBV1-TRBV30 forward primers with a C-beta reverse primer, 9 to 10 cycles each. TCRdb processed the multiplex PCR reads anew with MiXCR; each CDR3 protein has one entry. The data hold 200,000 or so distinct CDR3 sequences, with less than 75% observed a single time. The specimen sequenced was peripheral blood. The receptors shown here come from a woman in her fifties or sixties with primary liver carcinoma and hepatitis B virus infection.

The CDR3 loop is CSWGSNTEAFF. In nucleotides, the CDR3 is TGCAGCTGGGGATCGAACACTGAAGCTTTCTTT. The chain uses TRBV20-1 and TRBJ1-1; no clear D. From germline, CDR1 is DFQATT and CDR2 SNEGSKA (reference sequence). This CDR3 is built from 11 residues.

The sample holds a few counts of this clonotype. The V call is TRBV30, the J call TRBJ2-3; D uncertain. Germline lookup yields CDR1 GTSNPN and CDR2 SVGIG (reference sequence). CDR3 length: 14 residues. Trimming removed 5 bases at V and 0 bases at J, with 12 bases between. The CDR3 loop reads CAWVGKASTDTQYF. CDR3 nucleotide sequence: TGTGCCTGGGTAGGGAAGGCTAGCACAGATACGCAGTATTTT.

A note on this clonotype: At one boundary the junction diverges from the germline segment, which might be a read error. The chain couples TRBV11-2 to TRBJ2-1; tentatively, D is TRBD2 (6 bases). CDR1 is SGHAT, CDR2 FQNNGV, per germline. The CDR3 totals 14 residues. The CDR3: CASSLTDGRDEQFF. The CDR3 region has the DNA TGTGCCAGCAGCTTAACGGATGGGCGGGATGAACAGTTCTTC.

The chain links TRBV11-1 to TRBJ2-3, with D maybe TRBD2 (6 bases). This CDR3 has 15 amino acids. V lost 5 bases to trimming and J lost 8 bases, with 20 bases between them. The germline V gene has CDR1 SGHAT and CDR2 FQDESV (reference sequence). The CDR3: CASSPSGRRTGTQYF. In DNA, the CDR3 is TGTGCCAGCAGCCCTAGTGGGAGGCGTACGGGTACGCAGTATTTT.

This clonotype was counted ten times or more. This chain connects TRBV12-3 or TRBV12-4 to TRBJ2-5, with TRBD1 matching over 7 bases. This CDR3 comprises 14 residues. The J segment lost 7 bases and the V segment lost 5 bases, leaving 10 bases of the junction unmatched. CDR3 region: CASSPRTGRGTQYF. CDR3 nucleotides: TGTGCCAGCAGTCCCCGGACAGGCAGGGGGACCCAGTACTTC.

In its sample, this clonotype was seen many times. The chain links TRBV12-5 to TRBJ1-5; unclear D gene. Germline CDR1 reads LGHNT; CDR2 reads FRNRAP. Trimming removed 0 bases at V and 7 bases at J, with 13 bases between. The CDR3 covers 15 residues. In nucleotides, the CDR3 is TGTGCTAGTGGTTTGGTATCCCCCCTTGGACAGCCCCAGCATTTT. This gives the protein CASGLVSPLGQPQHF.

Points on this clonotype: The junction differs from germline at one of its ends, possibly a read error. Here the CDR3 DNA reads TGTGCCAGCAGTATAGCAAGGGGGACTGAAGCTTTCTTT. It is translated as CASSIARGTEAFF. V and J are TRBV12-3 or TRBV12-4 and TRBJ1-1; a weak D match, TRBD1 (6 bases). The CDR3 sequence is 13 residues long.

Turning to this clonotype: A much larger clonotype is one base distant, so this may be a read error. The rearrangement joins TRBV28 to TRBJ2-1; 7 positions match TRBD2. Looked up from germline, CDR1 is MDHEN and CDR2 is SYDVKM. V lost 5 bases to trimming and J lost 15 bases; unmatched junction nucleotides: 13. The CDR3 covers 13 residues. The CDR3 spells CASSLRVAGVPFF. The CDR3 DNA reads TGTGCCAGCAGTCTCCGGGTAGCGGGTGTCCCGTTCTTC.

This clonotype showed up just a few times. This chain joins TRBV5-4 and TRBJ1-2, with 7 bases that match TRBD1. The CDR3 covers 13 residues. CDR1 SGHNT and CDR2 YYREEE come from the germline V gene (reference sequence). Germline trimming cut 4 bases from V and 7 bases from J; bases unmatched to any gene: 7. As DNA, the CDR3 is TGTGCCAGCAGCCAGGGGGGGGACAGTGGCTACACCTTC. Encoded protein: CASSQGGDSGYTF.

In this sample, this clonotype turned up many times. The chain is built from TRBV7-8 and TRBJ2-7; TRBD1 is a possible D gene (5 bases). The CDR3 is 14 amino acids. V gave up 2 bases and J gave up 4 bases, with 12 bases separating them. The V gene's germline CDR1 is SGHVS and CDR2 FQNEAQ. The CDR3 spells CASSLTSTAYEQYF. CDR3 DNA: TGTGCCAGCAGCTTAACGTCGACAGCTTACGAGCAGTACTTC.

Concerning this clonotype: This may be a read error: a much more frequent sequence differs by one nucleotide. The missing conserved phenylalanine or tryptophan at the end of this CDR3 makes a read error likely. This rearrangement joins TRBV6-1 to TRBJ2-1, with D tentatively TRBD1 or TRBD2 (6 bases each). The length of the CDR3 is 14 residues. Per the germline V gene, CDR1 is MNHNS and CDR2 is SASEGT. Trimming took off 6 bases at V and 2 bases at J, with 11 bases between the two ends. For the CDR3, the DNA is TGTGCCAGCAGCCGGGGGCAGACCTACAATGAGCAGTTCATC. This gives the protein CASSRGQTYNEQFI.

The rearrangement uses TRBV20-1 and TRBJ2-5; 10 bases fit TRBD2. J was trimmed by 4 bases and V by 4 bases; bases with no gene match: 12. This CDR3 has 16 residues. Germline V CDR1 and CDR2: DFQATT, SNEGSKA (reference sequence). CDR3 amino acids: CSAISGLAGVRETQYF. DNA of the CDR3: TGCAGTGCTATCAGTGGGCTAGCGGGAGTTCGAGAGACCCAGTACTTC.

On this clonotype itself: A much larger clone differs from this one at a single base, so this may be a read error. In DNA form, the CDR3 reads TGTGCCGGCAGCCGGGGCGGGACCTACGAGCAGTACTTC. It translates to CAGSRGGTYEQYF. This chain uses TRBV14 with TRBJ2-7, with D possibly being TRBD2 (6 bases). The CDR3 sequence is 13 residues long. Germline-derived CDR1 and CDR2 are SGHDN and FVKESK.

V usage is TRBV6-6 and J usage is TRBJ1-2, with a possible D match to TRBD1 (5 bases). The V and J ends lost 8 bases and 4 bases respectively, with 20 bases between them. Germline V lookup: CDR1 MNHNY, CDR2 SVGAGI (reference sequence). CDR3 size: 15 residues. CDR3 amino acids: CASLPPSGSVYGYTF. DNA of the CDR3: TGTGCCAGCCTTCCTCCTTCAGGGTCTGTCTATGGCTACACCTTC.

This clonotype is labeled medium-sized (0.01 to 0.1%). The chain joins TRBV11-2 to TRBJ1-2, with TRBD1 identical over 9 bases. This CDR3 comprises 14 residues. Unmatched junction bases numbered 5, after V lost 5 bases and J lost 4 bases. Per germline, CDR1 SGHAT and CDR2 FQNNGV. The chain's CDR3 is CASSTGGIIYGYTF. The CDR3 nucleotides are TGTGCCAGCAGCACAGGGGGCATAATCTATGGCTACACCTTC.

Of note for this clonotype: A much larger clone sits a single nucleotide away, making a read error possible. This chain connects TRBV14 to TRBJ2-1, with 9 bases fitting TRBD1. Losses at the gene ends were 6 bases for V and 5 bases for J; bases not matched to a gene: 8. Germline lookup yields CDR1 SGHDN and CDR2 FVKESK. This CDR3 contains 15 residues. In nucleotides, the CDR3 is TGTGCCAGCAGTCGACGGGACAGGGCCCACAATGAGCAGTTCTTC. Its protein is CASSRRDRAHNEQFF.

Worth noting for this clonotype: This may be a read error: a much more frequent sequence differs by one nucleotide. The chain joins TRBV6-5 to TRBJ2-7; TRBD1 agrees at 8 bases. The junction had 3 bases not matched to a gene; V was cut back by 2 bases and J by 0 bases. The CDR3 has 15 residues. CDR1 and CDR2 from the germline V gene are MNHEY and SVGAGI. The DNA of the CDR3 is TGTGCCAGCAGTTACCGGACAGGGTGCTCCTACGAGCAGTACTTC. Translating gives CASSYRTGCSYEQYF.

For this clonotype: Sequence at one end of the junction differs from germline and may be a read error. The J gene is TRBJ2-7, the V gene TRBV5-5; D uncertain. The CDR3 extends over 14 amino acids. Germline loops: CDR1 SGHKS, CDR2 YYEKEE (reference sequence). The CDR3 nucleotides read TGTGCCAGCAACTTGAGAGACAACTCCTACGAGCAGTACTTC. It encodes CASNLRDNSYEQYF.

The table lists this clonotype with a count of one. CDR3 bases: TGTGCCAGCAGCTTAGGTGTCAGGACTAGCGGAGGGACTCAGTACTTC. Translated, it gives CASSLGVRTSGGTQYF. This rearrangement joins TRBV11-3 to TRBJ2-5, with 10 bases that match TRBD2. Germline trimming cut 1 base from V and 11 bases from J; bases unmatched to any gene: 13. Germline CDR1 reads SGHNT; CDR2 reads YENEEA. The CDR3 runs to 16 residues.

The chain links TRBV29-1 to TRBJ2-2, with a weak D call TRBD2 (6 bases). The CDR3 contains 14 residues. Trimming left V 3 bases short and J 8 bases short, with 16 bases between. The germline V gene encodes CDR1 SQVTM and CDR2 ANQGSEA. The CDR3 loop is CSVDAGMESGELFF. The CDR3 DNA follows: TGCAGCGTTGACGCGGGAATGGAGTCAGGGGAGCTGTTTTTT.

For this clonotype: One junction end disagrees with the germline gene, perhaps due to a read error. As DNA, the CDR3 is TGTACCAGCAGCTTAAGGCAACGTGCGGGAGAGTCTCGCTTC. As protein: CTSSLRQRAGESRF. V and J are TRBV11-1 and TRBJ2-3, with 7 bases fitting TRBD2. Germline V CDR1 and CDR2: SGHAT, FQDESV (reference sequence). The CDR3 is 14 residues long.

In its sample, this clonotype was seen a few times. The gene calls are TRBV28 and TRBJ2-5, with unresolved D. Between the trimmed V and J ends, which lost 5 bases and 0 bases, there was a span of 10 bases. Germline CDR1 reads MDHEN; CDR2 reads SYDVKM. There are 14 residues in the CDR3. The CDR3 DNA is TGTGCCAGCAGTACTGCAACGTACCAAGAGACCCAGTACTTC. Its translation: CASSTATYQETQYF.